This T cell receptor beta chain was observed in a study of T cell responses to AZD1222 COVID-19 vaccine. A note on this clone: Its antigen is as yet unknown.

Here immunoSEQ multiplex PCR was the method, and the copy in TCRdb shows in-frame clones only, minus some. Counted here are approximately 120,000 clones, about 90% occurring once; the ten biggest clones make up roughly 1.6%. Study-level results: Spike-specific TCR breadth and depth rose after two AZD1222 doses.

This CDR3 comprises 13 residues. V gave up 3 bases and J gave up 1 base, with 9 bases separating them. Germline CDR1 and CDR2: DFQATT and SNEGSKA (reference sequence). This sample comprised peripheral blood, obtained on day 0 of AZD1222 vaccination. The TCR was taken from an adult in good health. The chain links TRBV20-1 to TRBJ1-1; tentative D call: TRBD1 (5 bases). CDR3 in DNA: TGCAGTGCTAGTCCGACAGCGAACACTGAAGCTTTCTTT. It codes for CSASPTANTEAFF.